These T cell receptor beta chains were read from a single sample in a study of blood T cell repertoires in COVID-19. Clones were read by immunoSEQ multiplex PCR, and TCRdb kept only the in-frame ones, dropping some. The sample has approximately 260,000 clones; about 87% are singletons. Input material: peripheral blood. Every receptor here comes from a woman between 65 and 79 years old with COVID-19, enrolled during active disease. The CDR3 runs from the conserved cysteine through the conserved F or W. D genes are given only for firm matches. Size values are once, few and many counts, or a class for expanded clones, and some rows have none.

v_gene: TRBV27; j_gene: TRBJ2-3; d_gene: .; abundance: once; CDR3nt: TGTGCCAGCAGTGGAGGGGGCTTTGTAGATACGCAGTATTTT; CDR3aa: CASSGGGFVDTQYF
v_gene: TRBV21-1; j_gene: TRBJ2-5; d_gene: .; abundance: .; CDR3nt: TGTGCCAGCAGCCACATCCAAGAGACCCAGTACTTC; CDR3aa: CASSHIQETQYF
v_gene: TRBV6-5; j_gene: TRBJ1-1; d_gene: .; abundance: .; CDR3nt: TGTGCCAGCAGGTGGTGGGGCTCTGAAGCTTTCTTT; CDR3aa: CASRWWGSEAFF
v_gene: TRBV11-3; j_gene: TRBJ2-5; d_gene: TRBD1; abundance: .; CDR3nt: TGTGCCAGCAGCTCCCGGGACAGATCCCAAGAGACCCAGTACTTC; CDR3aa: CASSSRDRSQETQYF
v_gene: TRBV7-9; j_gene: TRBJ2-7; d_gene: .; abundance: .; CDR3nt: TGTGCCAGCAGCGAAGAAAGCGGAGGAAAGCCCTACGAGCAGTACTTC; CDR3aa: CASSEESGGKPYEQYF
v_gene: TRBV18; j_gene: TRBJ2-1; d_gene: .; abundance: few; CDR3nt: TGTGCCAGCTCACAGGGGGTTGGCGGGAGTCTAAATGAGCAGTTCTTC; CDR3aa: CASSQGVGGSLNEQFF
v_gene: TRBV6-5; j_gene: TRBJ2-7; d_gene: .; abundance: few; CDR3nt: TGTGCCAGCACAGCGGGCATAAGCTCCTACGAGCAGTACTTC; CDR3aa: CASTAGISSYEQYF
v_gene: TRBV3-1/TRBV3-2; j_gene: TRBJ1-2; d_gene: .; abundance: .; CDR3nt: TGTGCCAGCAGCCAAGGGTACAGCTATGGCTACACCTTC; CDR3aa: CASSQGYSYGYTF
v_gene: TRBV27; j_gene: TRBJ1-5; d_gene: .; abundance: few; CDR3nt: TGTGCCAGCAGTGCCCAGGGGCCCGGGGAGCCCCAGCATTTT; CDR3aa: CASSAQGPGEPQHF
v_gene: TRBV4-2; j_gene: TRBJ2-2; d_gene: .; abundance: .; CDR3nt: TGTGCCAGCAGCCAAGAGCGGGCTAGCGGGGAGCTGTTTTTT; CDR3aa: CASSQERASGELFF
v_gene: TRBV4-1; j_gene: TRBJ2-1; d_gene: TRBD1; abundance: once; CDR3nt: TGCGCCAGCAGCCAAGAGATCCGGACAGGGCCCAATGAGCAGTTCTTC; CDR3aa: CASSQEIRTGPNEQFF
v_gene: TRBV10-3; j_gene: TRBJ2-1; d_gene: TRBD2; abundance: .; CDR3nt: TGTGCCATCAACAAACTAGCGCATTCCTACAATGAGCAGTTCTTC; CDR3aa: CAINKLAHSYNEQFF
v_gene: TRBV13; j_gene: TRBJ1-1; d_gene: .; abundance: .; CDR3nt: TGTGCCAGCAGCGAATACAGGGACACTGAAGCTTTCTTT; CDR3aa: CASSEYRDTEAFF
v_gene: TRBV30; j_gene: TRBJ1-4; d_gene: .; abundance: .; CDR3nt: TGTGCCTGGAGTCGGACAACTGCTAATGAAAAACTGTTTTTT; CDR3aa: CAWSRTTANEKLFF
v_gene: TRBV9; j_gene: TRBJ2-1; d_gene: .; abundance: .; CDR3nt: TGTGCCAGCAGCGTCAGGGCCTTAACCAATGAGCAGTTCTTC; CDR3aa: CASSVRALTNEQFF
v_gene: TRBV19; j_gene: TRBJ1-3; d_gene: TRBD1; abundance: .; CDR3nt: TGTGCCAGTAGTCGTGGACAGGGCTTCTCTGGAAACACCATATATTTT; CDR3aa: CASSRGQGFSGNTIYF
v_gene: TRBV28; j_gene: TRBJ2-3; d_gene: TRBD2; abundance: .; CDR3nt: TGTGCCAGCAGTTTCCGGACTAGCGGGAGATGGGAAGATACGCAGTATTTT; CDR3aa: CASSFRTSGRWEDTQYF
v_gene: TRBV5-1; j_gene: TRBJ2-3; d_gene: .; abundance: .; CDR3nt: TGCGCCAGCAGCCCCGGACAGCCCACAGATACGCAGTATTTT; CDR3aa: CASSPGQPTDTQYF
v_gene: TRBV10-3; j_gene: TRBJ1-1; d_gene: TRBD1; abundance: .; CDR3nt: TGTGCCATCAGTAAAACAGGGGGGAACACTGAAGCTTTCTTT; CDR3aa: CAISKTGGNTEAFF
v_gene: TRBV6-5; j_gene: TRBJ2-3; d_gene: .; abundance: .; CDR3nt: TGTGCCAGCAGTTACGGGCGAAACACAGATACGCAGTATTTT; CDR3aa: CASSYGRNTDTQYF
v_gene: TRBV19; j_gene: TRBJ1-1; d_gene: .; abundance: .; CDR3nt: TGTGCCAGTACCCCCAGCCCCGGGGACACTGAAGCTTTCTTT; CDR3aa: CASTPSPGDTEAFF
v_gene: TRBV4-2; j_gene: TRBJ1-1; d_gene: TRBD1; abundance: .; CDR3nt: TGTGCCAGCAGCCAACCCCCGACAGGGATTACTGAAGCTTTCTTT; CDR3aa: CASSQPPTGITEAFF
v_gene: TRBV12-5; j_gene: TRBJ2-2; d_gene: .; abundance: .; CDR3nt: TGTGCTAGTGGTTTGATCGGGTACGGGGAGCTGTTTTTT; CDR3aa: CASGLIGYGELFF
v_gene: TRBV5-1; j_gene: TRBJ1-4; d_gene: .; abundance: .; CDR3nt: TGCGCCAGCAACAGGGAGGGGCCGACAACTAATGAAAAACTGTTTTTT; CDR3aa: CASNREGPTTNEKLFF
v_gene: TRBV6-5; j_gene: TRBJ1-5; d_gene: .; abundance: .; CDR3nt: TGTGCCACCACACCGGGGGGGACCAATCAGCCCCAGCATTTT; CDR3aa: CATTPGGTNQPQHF
v_gene: TRBV3-1/TRBV3-2; j_gene: TRBJ1-6; d_gene: TRBD1; abundance: .; CDR3nt: TGTGCCAGCAGCCAAGCTCGGACAGGGGAATCACCCCTCCACTTT; CDR3aa: CASSQARTGESPLHF
v_gene: TRBV11-2; j_gene: TRBJ1-2; d_gene: .; abundance: .; CDR3nt: TGTGCCAGCAGCTTAAACCGGGGGAATGGCTACACCTTC; CDR3aa: CASSLNRGNGYTF
v_gene: TRBV10-3; j_gene: TRBJ1-1; d_gene: .; abundance: .; CDR3nt: TGTGCCATCAGGGCCGGGAGACACACTGAAGCTTTCTTT; CDR3aa: CAIRAGRHTEAFF
v_gene: TRBV5-4; j_gene: TRBJ1-1; d_gene: .; abundance: .; CDR3nt: TGTGCCAGCAGCACGGACAGTCGGGCTGAAGCTTTCTTT; CDR3aa: CASSTDSRAEAFF
v_gene: TRBV29-1; j_gene: TRBJ2-7; d_gene: .; abundance: .; CDR3nt: TGCAGCGCATCGGGAAGCTCCTACGAGCAGTACTTC; CDR3aa: CSASGSSYEQYF
v_gene: TRBV11-2; j_gene: TRBJ2-3; d_gene: .; abundance: .; CDR3nt: TGTGCCAGCAGCCACCCAGGGGTGGATACGCAGTATTTT; CDR3aa: CASSHPGVDTQYF
v_gene: TRBV6-5; j_gene: TRBJ2-3; d_gene: TRBD1; abundance: .; CDR3nt: TGTGCCAGCAGGGGGACAGGGGCTAATACGCAGTATTTT; CDR3aa: CASRGTGANTQYF
v_gene: TRBV7-3; j_gene: TRBJ2-6; d_gene: TRBD2; abundance: .; CDR3nt: TGTGCCAGCAGCTGGACTAGCGGGAGACTCGCTGGGGCCAACGTCCTGACTTTC; CDR3aa: CASSWTSGRLAGANVLTF
v_gene: TRBV28; j_gene: TRBJ1-4; d_gene: TRBD1; abundance: .; CDR3nt: TGTGCCAGCAGCTTCTACAGGGGGGGTGAAAAACTGTTTTTT; CDR3aa: CASSFYRGGEKLFF
v_gene: TRBV5-1; j_gene: TRBJ2-3; d_gene: TRBD2; abundance: .; CDR3nt: TGCGCCAGCAGCTTGGGTTTGAGTAGCGGGAGTCTTACAGATACGCAGTATTTT; CDR3aa: CASSLGLSSGSLTDTQYF
v_gene: TRBV18; j_gene: TRBJ2-2; d_gene: TRBD1; abundance: once; CDR3nt: TGTGCCAGCTCACCCATGACGGGACAGGGATTCACCGGGGAGCTGTTTTTT; CDR3aa: CASSPMTGQGFTGELFF
v_gene: TRBV7-3; j_gene: TRBJ1-5; d_gene: .; abundance: .; CDR3nt: TGTGCCAGCAGCTACCCTTTGACAAACGCCGAAAATCAGCCCCAGCATTTT; CDR3aa: CASSYPLTNAENQPQHF
v_gene: TRBV7-2; j_gene: TRBJ1-4; d_gene: TRBD1; abundance: .; CDR3nt: TGTGCCAGCAGTCATAGGCCAGGACAGGGAAGTGAAAAACTGTTTTTT; CDR3aa: CASSHRPGQGSEKLFF
v_gene: TRBV5-1; j_gene: TRBJ2-2; d_gene: TRBD1; abundance: .; CDR3nt: TGCGCCAGCAGCAAGGACAGGGAGGACGGGGAGCTGTTTTTT; CDR3aa: CASSKDREDGELFF
v_gene: TRBV6-5; j_gene: TRBJ2-7; d_gene: TRBD2; abundance: .; CDR3nt: TGTGCCAGCAGTCGTAGCGGGAGGGCCGGGTACGAGCAGTACTTC; CDR3aa: CASSRSGRAGYEQYF
v_gene: TRBV9; j_gene: TRBJ2-5; d_gene: TRBD1; abundance: .; CDR3nt: TGTGCCAGCAGCGTAGCTTCCCCGACAGGGGGCAGACAAGAGACCCAGTACTTC; CDR3aa: CASSVASPTGGRQETQYF
v_gene: TRBV6-5; j_gene: TRBJ1-3; d_gene: .; abundance: .; CDR3nt: TGTGCCAGCAGCTCAGGTAGCTCTGGAAACACCATATATTTT; CDR3aa: CASSSGSSGNTIYF
v_gene: TRBV5-1; j_gene: TRBJ1-1; d_gene: TRBD1; abundance: .; CDR3nt: TGCGCCAGCACTAATACAGGGGGCGAGGACACTGAAGCTTTCTTT; CDR3aa: CASTNTGGEDTEAFF
v_gene: TRBV5-5; j_gene: TRBJ1-2; d_gene: TRBD1; abundance: .; CDR3nt: TGTGCCAGCAGCGTACTGACAGGGTTTAGGGATGGCTACACCTTC; CDR3aa: CASSVLTGFRDGYTF
v_gene: TRBV30; j_gene: TRBJ1-4; d_gene: .; abundance: .; CDR3nt: TGTGCCTGGAGTGTACTCGCCGCTAATGAAAAACTGTTTTTT; CDR3aa: CAWSVLAANEKLFF
v_gene: TRBV7-9; j_gene: TRBJ2-2; d_gene: .; abundance: .; CDR3nt: TGTGCCAGCAGCTCCCCGACAAAGAACACCGGGGAGCTGTTTTTT; CDR3aa: CASSSPTKNTGELFF
v_gene: TRBV27; j_gene: TRBJ1-6; d_gene: TRBD1; abundance: .; CDR3nt: TGTGCCAGCAGTTACCACGGACAGGGGGGCGGGGATTCACCCCTCCACTTT; CDR3aa: CASSYHGQGGGDSPLHF
v_gene: TRBV7-3; j_gene: TRBJ2-7; d_gene: .; abundance: .; CDR3nt: TGTGCCAGCAGCTTACATCCGGGTGCAGCCTACGAGCAGTACTTC; CDR3aa: CASSLHPGAAYEQYF